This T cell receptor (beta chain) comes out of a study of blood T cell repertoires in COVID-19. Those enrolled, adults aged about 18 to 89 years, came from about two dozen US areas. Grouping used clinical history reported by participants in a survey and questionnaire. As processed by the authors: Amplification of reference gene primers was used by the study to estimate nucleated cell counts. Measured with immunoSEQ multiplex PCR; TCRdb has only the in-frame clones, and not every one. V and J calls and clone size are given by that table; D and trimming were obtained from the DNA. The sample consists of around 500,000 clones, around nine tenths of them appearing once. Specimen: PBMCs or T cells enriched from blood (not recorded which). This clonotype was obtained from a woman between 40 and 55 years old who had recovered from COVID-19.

The CDR3: CASSQVRQAVNTEAFF. CDR3 DNA sequence: TGCGCCAGCAGCCAAGTGCGACAGGCAGTGAACACTGAAGCTTTCTTT. The rearrangement uses TRBV4-3 and TRBJ1-1; a weak D match, TRBD1 (6 bases). Trimming shortened V by 1 base and J by 0 bases, and 12 bases separated the two germline ends. This CDR3 comprises 16 residues. Looked up from germline, CDR1 is LGHNA and CDR2 is YSLEER.